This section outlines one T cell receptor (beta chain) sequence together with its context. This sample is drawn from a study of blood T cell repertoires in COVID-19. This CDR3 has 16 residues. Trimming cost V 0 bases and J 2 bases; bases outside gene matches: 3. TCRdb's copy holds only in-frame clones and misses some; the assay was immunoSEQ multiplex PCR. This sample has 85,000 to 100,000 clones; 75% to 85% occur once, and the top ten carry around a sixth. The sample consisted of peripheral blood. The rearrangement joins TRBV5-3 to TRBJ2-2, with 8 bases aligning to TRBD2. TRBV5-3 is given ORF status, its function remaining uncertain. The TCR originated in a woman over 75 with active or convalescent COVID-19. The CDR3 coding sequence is TGTGCCAGAAGCTTGGCCGGGACTAGAAACACCGGGGAGCTGTTTTTT. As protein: CARSLAGTRNTGELFF.